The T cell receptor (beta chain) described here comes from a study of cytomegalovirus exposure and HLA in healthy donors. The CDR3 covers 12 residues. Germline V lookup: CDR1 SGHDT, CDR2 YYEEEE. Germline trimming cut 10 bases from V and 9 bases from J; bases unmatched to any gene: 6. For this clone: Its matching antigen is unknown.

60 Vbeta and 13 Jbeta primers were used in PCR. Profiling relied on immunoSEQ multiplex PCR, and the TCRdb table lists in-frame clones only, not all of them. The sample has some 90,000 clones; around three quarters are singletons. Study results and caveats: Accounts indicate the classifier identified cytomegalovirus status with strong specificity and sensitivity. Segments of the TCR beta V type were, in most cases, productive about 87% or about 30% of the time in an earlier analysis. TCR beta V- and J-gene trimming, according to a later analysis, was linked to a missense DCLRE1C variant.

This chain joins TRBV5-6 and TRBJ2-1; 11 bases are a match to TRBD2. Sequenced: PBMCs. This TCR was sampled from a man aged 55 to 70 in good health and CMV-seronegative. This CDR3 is CAGSTSGTEQFF. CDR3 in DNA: TGTGCCGGATCGACTAGCGGGACTGAGCAGTTCTTC.